The source of this TCR beta chain is a study of shared clonotypes between healthy human individuals (TCRdb year 2020). With respect to the entire study: The cohort included a few men and a couple of women between 18 and 49 years of age. To estimate repertoire size and how much clonotype sharing occurs between individuals, the study deeply sequenced the blood TCR repertoires of a handful of healthy adults. Libraries were prepared and TCR repertoires were sequenced by different laboratories using diverse techniques, in order to increase sequencing depth and limit assay-specific biases. Leukapheresis yielded between about 0.85 and 10 billion PBMCs per donor. Broader findings and caveats from the paper: Because the study included a small number of donors, the genetic and exposure-history diversity represented was limited. Pairwise subsampling indicated that sequencing depth was expected to affect the degree of clonotype sharing among donors. Sampling was restricted to blood, and TCR repertoires in tissues likely differ from the TCR repertoires found in blood.

TCR CDR3 regions were amplified from genomic DNA by multiplex PCR using the deep immunoSEQ assay. Extracted genomic DNA from each cell subset was distributed evenly across all wells of several immunoSEQ 96-well plates, and each plate was treated as a replicate. For unsorted PBMC, each replicate PCR was loaded with approximately 300 ng genomic DNA, equivalent to around 30,000 T cell genomes. Genomic DNA from unsorted PBMC was sequenced over ten immunoSEQ deep assay plates. Purified libraries were measured with a Qubit 3.0 fluorometer, size-checked on a Bioanalyzer 2100, and measured again with the KAPA Library Quantification kit. A separate single-read 150-cycle Illumina NextSeq 550 flow cell was used to sequence each immunoSEQ 96-well plate. As for the authors' bioinformatics: Because only junctional sequences without quality scores were contained in the immunoSEQ output, filtering matching that applied to full-length reads could not be performed. Sequences were annotated with PyIR, a Python wrapper for IgBLAST v1.9, using IMGT germline references to assign V/J genes and CDR3. Reads with weak V/J assignments (E-value above 1e-6), missing CDR3, stop codons, out-of-frame junctions, or ambiguous translated residues were removed. V3J clonotypes were defined as sequences sharing the same inferred V gene, J gene, and CDR3 amino acid sequence. The percentage overlap between two repertoires was calculated by dividing the number of shared unique clonotypes by the size of the smaller repertoire. Three approaches were used to assess repertoire richness: RTK rarefaction, the Chao1 estimator, and Recon v2.1 estimates of unobserved clonotypes. TCRdb's version of the immuneACCESS table is confined to in-frame rearrangements and falls short of the full clone set. An unresolved V gene accounts for under half of the shortfall where checked; the remainder is of unknown origin. The D gene and trimming were derived from the DNA, and the V and J assignments and clone size from that table. This sample comprises approximately 500,000 clones, over 75% of them detected only once. Roughly 12% of the sample comes from the top ten.

Turning to this clone: Its antigen is still unknown. Base qualities were left out, and no much larger clone turns up one base away.

The donors were healthy, HIV-negative adults who had no recently reported acute infections or vaccinations. Every donor was a Caucasian adult residing in Nashville, Tennessee, USA. In the unsorted samples, 70 million to 95 million PBMCs were counted, and genomic DNA was extracted using the QIAamp DNA Blood Mini kit. Blood was collected by leukapheresis, and PBMCs were isolated by Ficoll-Histopaque density gradient centrifugation and then cryopreserved in liquid nitrogen vapor phase. The sequencing sample was made of PBMCs. The TCR was taken from a woman aged 40 to 49 in good health. Some clones in this sample may be carry-over from other donors' samples.

The CDR3 protein: CASSPLAGGRSEQFF. Read as DNA, the sequence is TGTGCCAGCAGCCCATTAGCGGGAGGGCGCTCGGAGCAGTTCTTC. The rearrangement joined TRBV14 to TRBJ2-1; 11 bases in the middle match TRBD2. V ends up 4 bases short and J 10 bases short, with an unmatched junction base count of 9. The CDR3 runs 15 amino acids, cysteine and phenylalanine included. CDR3 DNA is the only sequence kept; it has 45 bases, read in frame from the first base. From a lookup of the germline V gene, CDR1 and CDR2 are SGHDN and FVKESK.